These 18 T cell receptor beta chains were sequenced from one sample in a study of siplizumab effects on memory and regulatory T cells. Repertoires were generated with immunoSEQ multiplex PCR, while TCRdb's copy carries only in-frame clones and drops some. The table records over 65,000 clones, just under 95% of them present only once. Source material: CD8+ T cells sorted from blood. These receptors all stem from a human donor in good health.

V usage is TRBV7-9 and J usage is TRBJ2-3, with 7 bases matching TRBD1. The ends lost 0 bases at V and 9 bases at J; junction bases unmatched: 3. The CDR3 sequence is 13 residues long. Germline V lookup: CDR1 SEHNR, CDR2 FQNEAQ (reference sequence). For the CDR3, the DNA is TGTGCCAGCAGCTTAGCCCCACAGGGGACGCAGTATTTT. Residues: CASSLAPQGTQYF.

The CDR3 protein is CASSQSGMNTEAFF. In DNA form, the CDR3 reads TGCGCCAGCAGCCAATCGGGGATGAACACTGAAGCTTTCTTT. V gene TRBV4-1 combines with J gene TRBJ1-1, with D unclear. CDR1 and CDR2 from the germline V gene are MGHRA and YSYEKL. Trimming stripped 2 bases from V and 0 bases from J, with 7 bases between. CDR3 length: 14 amino acids.

The chain couples TRBV5-1 to TRBJ1-4; no definite D call. The ends were cut back, 0 bases at V and 5 bases at J, with 8 bases in the middle. The germline CDR1 and CDR2 sequences are SGHRS and YFSETQ. The CDR3 covers 14 residues. The CDR3 spells CASSLGSGNEKLFF. The CDR3, as DNA: TGCGCCAGCAGCTTGGGGTCGGGAAATGAAAAACTGTTTTTT.

The rearrangement uses TRBV11-2 and TRBJ2-7, with 9 nucleotides matching TRBD1. In germline, CDR1 is SGHAT, CDR2 FQNNGV. V trimming: 5 bases; J trimming: 3 bases; junction bases outside the gene matches: 8. The length of the CDR3 is 15 residues. For the CDR3, the DNA is TGTGCCAGCAGCCCAATACCGGGACAGGGCTACGAGCAGTACTTC. Protein: CASSPIPGQGYEQYF.

The chain is built from TRBV11-2 and TRBJ1-3, with TRBD1 as a possible D gene (5 bases). The germline V gene has CDR1 SGHAT and CDR2 FQNNGV. This CDR3 region has 12 residues. With 11 bases removed from V and 3 bases from J, the gap between germline ends came to 11 bases. Written as DNA, the CDR3 is TGTGCCGCCCGGGGGATTGGAAACACCATATATTTT. It codes for CAARGIGNTIYF.

The chain links TRBV15 to TRBJ1-3; unclear D gene. Per the germline V gene, CDR1 is LNHNV and CDR2 is YYDKDF (reference sequence). This CDR3 spans 19 amino acids. V was cut by 0 bases and J by 0 bases, with 18 bases left in between. The CDR3 region is CATSRDPLLGSSSGNTIYF. The CDR3 bases are TGTGCCACCAGCAGAGACCCTTTGCTCGGGTCCAGCTCTGGAAACACCATATATTTT.

The chain couples TRBV9 to TRBJ2-3; 7 bases align to TRBD1. Germline V CDR1 and CDR2: SGDLS, YYNGEE. With 3 bases clipped from V and 2 bases from J, the junction kept 6 bases outside the gene matches. The CDR3 sequence is 15 residues long. CDR3 DNA: TGTGCCAGCAGCGGCCTGGGACAGATCACAGATACGCAGTATTTT. Translating gives CASSGLGQITDTQYF. Supplemented by reference TRBV9 and TRBJ2-3, the full variable domain reads DSGVTQTPKHLITATGQRVTLRCSPRSGDLSVYWYQQSLDQGLQFLIQYYNGEERAKGNILERFSAQQFPDLHSELNLSSLELGDSALYFCASSGLGQITDTQYFGPGTRLTVL.

The chain carries TRBV7-6 and TRBJ2-1; 7 nucleotides line up with TRBD1. The CDR3 spans 15 residues. V lost 1 base and J lost 8; bases outside the gene matches: 8. Germline-derived CDR1 and CDR2 are SGHVS and FNYEAQ. The CDR3 sequence: CASSLGTGLTDEQFF. CDR3 nucleotides: TGTGCCAGCAGCTTAGGGACAGGCTTAACGGATGAGCAGTTCTTC.

This clone was found a few times. This chain joins TRBV29-1 and TRBJ1-1; D is possibly TRBD1 (5 bases). CDR1 and CDR2 from the germline V gene are SQVTM and ANQGSEA. This CDR3 spans 12 amino acids. V lost 3 bases, J lost 6 bases, and 11 bases lay in between. The CDR3 DNA follows: TGCAGCGTTGATCGGGGGAAGGCTGAAGCTTTCTTT. This gives the protein CSVDRGKAEAFF. Full variable domain (outside the CDR3, taken from reference TRBV29-1 and TRBJ1-1): SAVISQKPSRDICQRGTSLTIQCQVDSQVTMMFWYRQQPGQSLTLIATANQGSEATYESGFVIDKFPISRPNLTFSTLTVSNMSPEDSSIYLCSVDRGKAEAFFGQGTRLTVV.

The rearrangement links TRBV12-5 to TRBJ2-1, with 9 positions matching TRBD1. V lost 9 bases and J lost 1; bases outside the gene matches: 4. The CDR3 is made up of 14 amino acids. Germline CDR1 is LGHNT and CDR2 is FRNRAP. This CDR3 reads CASLGTGSYNEQFF. CDR3 coding DNA: TGTGCTAGCCTCGGGACAGGGTCCTACAATGAGCAGTTCTTC.

The V and J genes are TRBV2 and TRBJ2-5, with 12 bases fitting TRBD2. CDR1 and CDR2 from the germline V gene are SNHLY and FYNNEI. The CDR3 contains 14 residues. J was trimmed by 2 bases and V by 10 bases; bases with no gene match: 5. CDR3 amino acids: CATHGLAGQETQYF. The DNA of the CDR3 is TGTGCCACCCACGGACTAGCGGGACAAGAGACCCAGTACTTC.

The CDR3 nucleotides read TGTGCCAGCAGTGATCTGAAGTCGGGAGTCAAAAACATTCAGTACTTC. Its protein product is CASSDLKSGVKNIQYF. V and J are TRBV2 and TRBJ2-4; possibly TRBD2 for D (6 bases). Trimming removed 3 bases from V and 3 bases from J, with 15 bases in between. Germline V gene data show CDR1 as SNHLY and CDR2 as FYNNEI. CDR3 length: 16 amino acids.

J is TRBJ1-2 and V is TRBV2; no definite D call. The germline CDR1 and CDR2 sequences are SNHLY and FYNNEI. The CDR3 is made up of 13 amino acids. V lost 7 bases, J lost 6 bases, and 15 bases lay in between. In DNA, the CDR3 is TGTGCCAGCATACGGAGACCTTCGGATGGCTACACCTTC. Amino acid sequence: CASIRRPSDGYTF. Supplemented by reference TRBV2 and TRBJ1-2, the full variable domain reads EPEVTQTPSHQVTQMGQEVILRCVPISNHLYFYWYRQILGQKVEFLVSFYNNEISEKSEIFDDQFSVERPDGSNFTLKIRSTKLEDSAMYFCASIRRPSDGYTFGSGTRLTVV.

In its sample, this clone was seen once. The gene calls are TRBV7-3 and TRBJ2-3, with 9 bases that match TRBD1. Germline-derived CDR1 and CDR2 are SGHTA and FQGTGA. The CDR3 runs to 14 residues. V was pared by 4 bases and J by 4 bases, with 3 bases of the junction left unmatched. The chain's CDR3 is CASSSTGGADTQYF. In DNA, the CDR3 is TGTGCCAGCAGCTCGACAGGGGGGGCAGATACGCAGTATTTT. Filled out from reference TRBV7-3 and TRBJ2-3, the complete variable domain reads GAGVSQTPSNKVTEKGKYVELRCDPISGHTALYWYRQSLGQGPEFLIYFQGTGAADDSGLPNDRFFAVRPEGSVSTLKIQRTERGDSAVYLCASSSTGGADTQYFGPGTRLTVL.

J is TRBJ1-4 and V is TRBV23-1; perhaps TRBD1 as D (5 bases). TRBV23-1 has ORF status, its function being uncertain. V was shortened by 10 bases and J by 4 bases, with 16 bases between the two germline ends. CDR3 size: 14 residues. This chain's CDR3 is CAIRARGVNEKLFF. The CDR3 DNA reads as TGCGCCATCCGCGCCCGGGGCGTTAATGAAAAACTGTTTTTT.

In its sample, this clone was seen once. The V call is TRBV7-9, the J call TRBJ2-7, with TRBD1 matching 7 bases. CDR1 SEHNR and CDR2 FQNEAQ come from the germline V gene (reference sequence). Unmatched junction bases numbered 11, after V lost 4 bases and J lost 5 bases. The CDR3 consists of 15 residues. CDR3 in DNA: TGTGCCAGCAGCTACCCAGACAGGGATGTCCACGAGCAGTACTTC. This gives the protein CASSYPDRDVHEQYF. Drawing the rest from reference TRBV7-9 and TRBJ2-7, the complete variable domain is DTGVSQNPRHKITKRGQNVTFRCDPISEHNRLYWYRQTLGQGPEFLTYFQNEAQLEKSRLLSDRFSAERPKGSFSTLEIQRTEQGDSAMYLCASSYPDRDVHEQYFGPGTRLTVT.

This chain links TRBV7-3 with TRBJ2-1; a weak D match, TRBD2 (5 bases). Trimming pared 4 bases from V and 0 bases from J, leaving 10 bases between. The germline CDR1 and CDR2 sequences are SGHTA and FQGTGA. This CDR3 spans 15 amino acids. CDR3 loop: CASSSDGDSYNEQFF. The CDR3 bases are TGTGCCAGCAGCTCGGACGGGGACTCCTACAATGAGCAGTTCTTC.

In its sample, this clone was seen once. The chain employs TRBV7-8 and TRBJ2-1; D not certain. The V and J ends lost 2 bases and 3 bases respectively, with 2 bases between them. The CDR3 consists of 12 residues. CDR1 is SGHVS, CDR2 FQNEAQ, per germline. CDR3 coding DNA: TGTGCCAGCAGCTTAAACTACAATGAGCAGTTCTTC. Translated, it gives CASSLNYNEQFF.